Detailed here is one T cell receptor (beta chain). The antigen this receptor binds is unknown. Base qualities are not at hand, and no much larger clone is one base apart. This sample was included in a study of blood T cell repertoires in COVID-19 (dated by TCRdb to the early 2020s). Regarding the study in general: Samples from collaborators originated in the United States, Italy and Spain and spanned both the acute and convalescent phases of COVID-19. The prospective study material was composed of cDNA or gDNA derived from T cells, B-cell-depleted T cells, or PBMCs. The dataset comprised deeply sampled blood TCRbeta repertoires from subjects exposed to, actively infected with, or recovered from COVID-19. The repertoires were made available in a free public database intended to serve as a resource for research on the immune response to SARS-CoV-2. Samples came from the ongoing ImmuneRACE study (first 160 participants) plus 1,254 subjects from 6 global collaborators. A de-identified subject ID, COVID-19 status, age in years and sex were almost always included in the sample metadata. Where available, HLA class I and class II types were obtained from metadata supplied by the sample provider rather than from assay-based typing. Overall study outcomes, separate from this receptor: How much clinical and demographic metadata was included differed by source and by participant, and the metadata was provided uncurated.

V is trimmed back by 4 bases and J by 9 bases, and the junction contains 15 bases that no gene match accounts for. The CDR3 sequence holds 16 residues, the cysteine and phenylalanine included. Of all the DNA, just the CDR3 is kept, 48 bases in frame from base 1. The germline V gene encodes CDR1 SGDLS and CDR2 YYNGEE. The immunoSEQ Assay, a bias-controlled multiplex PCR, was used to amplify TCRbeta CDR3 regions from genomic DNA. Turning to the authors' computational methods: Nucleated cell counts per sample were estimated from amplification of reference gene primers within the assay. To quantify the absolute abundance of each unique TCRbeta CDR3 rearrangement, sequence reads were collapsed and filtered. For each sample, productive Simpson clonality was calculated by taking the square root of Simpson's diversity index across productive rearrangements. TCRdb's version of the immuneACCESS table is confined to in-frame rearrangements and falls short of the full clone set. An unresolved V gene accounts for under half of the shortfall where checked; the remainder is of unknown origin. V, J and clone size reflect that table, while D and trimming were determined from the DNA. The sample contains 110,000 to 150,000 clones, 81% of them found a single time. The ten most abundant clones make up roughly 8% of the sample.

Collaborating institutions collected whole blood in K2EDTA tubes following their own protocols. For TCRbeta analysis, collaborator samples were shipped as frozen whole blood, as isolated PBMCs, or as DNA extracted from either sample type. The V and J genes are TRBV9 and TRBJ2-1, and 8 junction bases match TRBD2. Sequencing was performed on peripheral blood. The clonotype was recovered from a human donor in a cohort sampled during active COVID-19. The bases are TGTGCCAGCAGCTCCAGGACTAGCCGGGTGGGGGGTGAGCAGTTCTTC. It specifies CASSSRTSRVGGEQFF.